This T cell receptor beta chain was identified in a study of shared clonotypes between healthy human individuals. Across the study: Aged 18 to 49, the donors were two women and a few men. The study used three CD4 naive, three CD4 memory, two CD8 naive and one CD8 memory plate per donor.

The data were produced by immunoSEQ multiplex PCR, yet TCRdb's version contains in-frame clones alone and is incomplete. The table lists more than 1,200,000 clones, approximately 98.5% of them singletons. This CDR3 is built from 14 residues. V lost 6 bases to trimming and J lost 1 base, with 12 bases between them. Germline values: CDR1 SNHLY, CDR2 FYNNEI. The sequence was collected from a man younger than 45 in good health. The rearrangement links TRBV2 to TRBJ2-5; D ambiguous. What was sequenced was naive CD4+ T cells sorted from blood. Sample subset: CD45RA+ positively selected. This chain's CDR3 is CASRIATFQETQYF. The CDR3 nucleotides are TGTGCCAGCAGAATAGCCACATTCCAAGAGACCCAGTACTTC. Based on the CDR3 plus reference TRBV2 and TRBJ2-5, the full variable domain is EPEVTQTPSHQVTQMGQEVILRCVPISNHLYFYWYRQILGQKVEFLVSFYNNEISEKSEIFDDQFSVERPDGSNFTLKIRSTKLEDSAMYFCASRIATFQETQYFGPGTRLLVL.